This record looks at one TCR beta chain sequence and its context. The germline gene is not matched at one end of the junction; a read error may be the cause. This record comes from a study of blood T cell repertoires in COVID-19. In the authors' workflow: Using reference gene primer amplification, nucleated cell counts were estimated. Assay used: immunoSEQ multiplex PCR; TCRdb lists only in-frame clones, some missing. From that table come the V and J calls and clone size; the DNA was used to work out D and trimming. The table lists tens of thousands of clones, 80% to 90% of them singletons, with roughly 25% in the top ten. The CDR3 has 13 amino acids. CDR1 MNHEY and CDR2 SVGAGI come from the germline V gene.

This TCR was sampled from a man aged 60 to 69 with acute or convalescent COVID-19. The chain carries TRBV6-5 and TRBJ1-2; no firm D call. Sample: peripheral blood. CDR3 sequence reads: CAGSQPGRYGYTF. The DNA for the CDR3 is TGTGCCGGCAGTCAGCCAGGCCGTTATGGCTACACCTTC.